A selection of T cell receptor beta chains follows, all from one sample in a study of identical twins. TCRdb passed the 5' RACE reads through MiXCR, listing each CDR3 protein once. The data show 540,000 or so distinct CDR3 sequences, around 24% seen once. These same records also appear under a second study, on yellow fever vaccine responses in identical twins.

Sequenced material: CD4+ T cells sorted from blood. Receptors were obtained from a woman younger than 30 in good health. CDR3s include the opening cysteine and the closing phenylalanine or tryptophan. The D gene is left open where the match is weak. Clone size is shown for a subset of rows, as once, few, many or a class of expanded clone.

clone size: .
V gene: TRBV3-1
J gene: TRBJ1-1
D gene: .
CDR3 protein: CASSGTSLATEAFF
CDR3 DNA: TGTGCCAGCAGCGGAACATCTCTGGCGACTGAAGCTTTCTTT

clone size: .
V gene: TRBV11-2
J gene: TRBJ2-1
D gene: TRBD1
CDR3 protein: CASSSRQGVYEQFF
CDR3 DNA: TGTGCCAGCAGCTCGAGACAGGGGGTCTATGAGCAGTTCTTC

clone size: .
V gene: TRBV24-1
J gene: TRBJ2-2
D gene: TRBD1
CDR3 protein: CATSDGGQGPVTGELFF
CDR3 DNA: TGTGCCACCAGTGATGGAGGACAGGGCCCCGTCACCGGGGAGCTGTTTTTT

clone size: few
V gene: TRBV10-3
J gene: TRBJ1-5
D gene: .
CDR3 protein: CATSDVGGDQPQHF
CDR3 DNA: TGTGCCACCTCGGACGTGGGAGGGGATCAGCCCCAGCATTTT

clone size: .
V gene: TRBV11-2
J gene: TRBJ2-2
D gene: .
CDR3 protein: CASSLYLVAGSNTGELFF
CDR3 DNA: TGTGCCAGCAGCTTATATCTAGTTGCGGGATCGAACACCGGGGAGCTGTTTTTT

clone size: few
V gene: TRBV6-1
J gene: TRBJ1-2
D gene: .
CDR3 protein: CASTEGHNYGYTF
CDR3 DNA: TGTGCCAGCACCGAGGGCCATAACTATGGCTACACCTTC

clone size: few
V gene: TRBV12-3/TRBV12-4
J gene: TRBJ1-1
D gene: .
CDR3 protein: CASSLFLAGGPILNTEAFF
CDR3 DNA: TGTGCCAGCAGTTTATTTCTAGCGGGAGGGCCAATTTTGAACACTGAAGCTTTCTTT

clone size: few
V gene: TRBV5-5
J gene: TRBJ2-2
D gene: .
CDR3 protein: CASKGGVRSDTGELFF
CDR3 DNA: TGTGCCAGCAAGGGGGGGGTCAGGTCGGACACCGGGGAGCTGTTTTTT

clone size: .
V gene: TRBV7-8
J gene: TRBJ1-6
D gene: TRBD1
CDR3 protein: CASSPLGPGGGSPLHF
CDR3 DNA: TGTGCCAGCAGCCCGCTGGGGCCAGGGGGCGGTTCACCCCTCCACTTT

clone size: many
V gene: TRBV12-3/TRBV12-4
J gene: TRBJ1-1
D gene: TRBD1
CDR3 protein: CASSLSPGQGSAEAFF
CDR3 DNA: TGTGCCAGCAGCCTATCCCCGGGACAGGGTTCGGCTGAAGCTTTCTTT

clone size: .
V gene: TRBV5-5
J gene: TRBJ2-5
D gene: .
CDR3 protein: CASSLSRGAFETQYF
CDR3 DNA: TGTGCCAGCAGCTTGAGTCGCGGAGCGTTTGAGACCCAGTACTTC

clone size: .
V gene: TRBV6-5
J gene: TRBJ1-2
D gene: .
CDR3 protein: CASSYSRRAGSPYGYTF
CDR3 DNA: TGTGCCAGCAGTTACTCGCGCAGGGCCGGTTCTCCCTATGGCTACACCTTC

clone size: few
V gene: TRBV5-1
J gene: TRBJ1-4
D gene: TRBD1
CDR3 protein: CASKGQGNSREKLFF
CDR3 DNA: TGCGCCAGCAAAGGACAGGGGAATTCTCGTGAAAAACTGTTTTTT

clone size: few
V gene: TRBV2
J gene: TRBJ1-5
D gene: .
CDR3 protein: CASTASSNQPQHF
CDR3 DNA: TGTGCCAGCACGGCCAGTAGCAATCAGCCCCAGCATTTT

clone size: few
V gene: TRBV10-1
J gene: TRBJ1-1
D gene: .
CDR3 protein: CASSDGHLTEAFF
CDR3 DNA: TGCGCCAGCAGTGATGGACATCTCACTGAAGCTTTCTTT

clone size: few
V gene: TRBV5-5
J gene: TRBJ1-1
D gene: TRBD1
CDR3 protein: CASSFGTGPNTEAFF
CDR3 DNA: TGTGCCAGCAGCTTCGGGACAGGGCCGAACACTGAAGCTTTCTTT

clone size: .
V gene: TRBV2
J gene: TRBJ2-1
D gene: TRBD2
CDR3 protein: CASSDSVGLAGFNEQFF
CDR3 DNA: TGTGCCAGCAGTGACTCTGTAGGACTAGCGGGATTTAATGAGCAGTTCTTC

clone size: .
V gene: TRBV11-2
J gene: TRBJ2-1
D gene: TRBD1
CDR3 protein: CASSANAGTGYNEQFF
CDR3 DNA: TGTGCCAGCAGCGCAAACGCCGGGACAGGCTACAATGAGCAGTTCTTC

clone size: .
V gene: TRBV24-1
J gene: TRBJ2-7
D gene: TRBD2
CDR3 protein: CATSDGLAGGAYEQYF
CDR3 DNA: TGTGCCACCAGTGATGGGCTAGCGGGAGGGGCCTACGAGCAGTACTTC

clone size: .
V gene: TRBV12-3/TRBV12-4
J gene: TRBJ1-5
D gene: TRBD1
CDR3 protein: CASRMDRVNQPQHF
CDR3 DNA: TGTGCCAGCAGAATGGACAGGGTAAATCAGCCCCAGCATTTT

clone size: .
V gene: TRBV29-1
J gene: TRBJ2-5
D gene: .
CDR3 protein: CSVGSGSETQYF
CDR3 DNA: TGCAGCGTTGGATCTGGGAGCGAGACCCAGTACTTC

clone size: once
V gene: TRBV6-5
J gene: TRBJ2-5
D gene: .
CDR3 protein: CASSYSGGETQYF
CDR3 DNA: TGTGCCAGCAGTTACTCGGGGGGCGAGACCCAGTACTTC

clone size: few
V gene: TRBV27
J gene: TRBJ1-1
D gene: TRBD1
CDR3 protein: CASSSPSTGRLTEAFF
CDR3 DNA: TGTGCCAGCAGTTCCCCGTCGACAGGGAGGTTGACTGAAGCTTTCTTT

clone size: few
V gene: TRBV7-8
J gene: TRBJ1-3
D gene: .
CDR3 protein: CASSLGTVGNTIYF
CDR3 DNA: TGTGCCAGCAGCTTAGGGACAGTTGGAAACACCATATATTTT

clone size: .
V gene: TRBV6-1
J gene: TRBJ1-5
D gene: .
CDR3 protein: CASSLVHSQPQHF
CDR3 DNA: TGTGCCAGCAGCCTTGTACACAGTCAGCCCCAGCATTTT

clone size: few
V gene: TRBV10-3
J gene: TRBJ2-7
D gene: .
CDR3 protein: CANQAADSYEQYF
CDR3 DNA: TGTGCCAACCAAGCGGCTGACTCCTACGAGCAGTACTTC

clone size: .
V gene: TRBV6-1
J gene: TRBJ2-3
D gene: .
CDR3 protein: CASTFTDTQYF
CDR3 DNA: TGTGCCAGCACGTTCACAGATACGCAGTATTTT

clone size: many
V gene: TRBV5-1
J gene: TRBJ2-3
D gene: TRBD2
CDR3 protein: CASSSDPSGMNTDTQYF
CDR3 DNA: TGCGCCAGCAGCTCCGACCCCAGCGGGATGAACACAGATACGCAGTATTTT

clone size: .
V gene: TRBV19
J gene: TRBJ2-7
D gene: .
CDR3 protein: CASSIIASYEQYF
CDR3 DNA: TGTGCCAGTAGTATAATAGCTTCCTACGAGCAGTACTTC

clone size: .
V gene: TRBV2
J gene: TRBJ2-3
D gene: TRBD1
CDR3 protein: CATRARDRDTDTQYF
CDR3 DNA: TGTGCCACCAGGGCCCGGGACAGAGACACAGATACGCAGTATTTT

clone size: few
V gene: TRBV4-1
J gene: TRBJ1-6
D gene: TRBD1
CDR3 protein: CASSQEGLGQHNSPLHF
CDR3 DNA: TGCGCCAGCAGCCAAGAAGGGTTGGGACAGCATAATTCACCCCTCCACTTT

clone size: few
V gene: TRBV6-1
J gene: TRBJ2-2
D gene: TRBD1
CDR3 protein: CASRKTGANTGELFF
CDR3 DNA: TGTGCCAGCAGGAAGACAGGGGCGAACACCGGGGAGCTGTTTTTT

clone size: few
V gene: TRBV6-1
J gene: TRBJ2-2
D gene: .
CDR3 protein: CASSEAWATGELFF
CDR3 DNA: TGTGCCAGCAGTGAAGCGTGGGCCACCGGGGAGCTGTTTTTT

clone size: few
V gene: TRBV4-1
J gene: TRBJ2-3
D gene: .
CDR3 protein: CASSQGGVSTDTQYF
CDR3 DNA: TGCGCCAGCAGCCAAGGAGGGGTAAGCACAGATACGCAGTATTTT

clone size: few
V gene: TRBV7-9
J gene: TRBJ2-7
D gene: .
CDR3 protein: CASSSTFTEQYF
CDR3 DNA: TGTGCCAGCAGCTCCACATTTACCGAGCAGTACTTC

clone size: .
V gene: TRBV5-5
J gene: TRBJ2-2
D gene: .
CDR3 protein: CASSSQGSTGKLFF
CDR3 DNA: TGTGCCAGCAGCTCCCAGGGATCCACCGGGAAGCTGTTTTTT

clone size: .
V gene: TRBV28
J gene: TRBJ1-2
D gene: TRBD1
CDR3 protein: CATGLDRLYGYTF
CDR3 DNA: TGTGCCACCGGTCTGGACAGGCTTTATGGCTACACCTTC

clone size: .
V gene: TRBV3-1
J gene: TRBJ2-1
D gene: .
CDR3 protein: CASSQFGGPGNEQFF
CDR3 DNA: TGTGCCAGCAGCCAATTTGGAGGTCCGGGCAATGAGCAGTTCTTC

clone size: few
V gene: TRBV6-1
J gene: TRBJ2-3
D gene: .
CDR3 protein: CASSEGRRDPRGDTQYF
CDR3 DNA: TGTGCCAGCAGTGAAGGCCGTCGGGACCCCCGGGGAGATACGCAGTATTTT

clone size: .
V gene: TRBV12-3/TRBV12-4
J gene: TRBJ2-5
D gene: .
CDR3 protein: CASSFGGLLTQYF
CDR3 DNA: TGTGCCAGCAGTTTTGGGGGGCTGCTGACCCAGTACTTC

clone size: few
V gene: TRBV4-1
J gene: TRBJ2-1
D gene: .
CDR3 protein: CASSGSAFSYNEQFF
CDR3 DNA: TGCGCCAGCAGCGGGTCGGCTTTCTCCTACAATGAGCAGTTCTTC

clone size: .
V gene: TRBV21-1
J gene: TRBJ2-2
D gene: .
CDR3 protein: CASSKGSGLFF
CDR3 DNA: TGTGCCAGCAGCAAAGGGTCTGGGCTGTTTTTT

clone size: few
V gene: TRBV10-3
J gene: TRBJ2-3
D gene: .
CDR3 protein: CAISLGAPDTQYF
CDR3 DNA: TGTGCCATCAGCCTAGGAGCGCCAGATACGCAGTATTTT

clone size: few
V gene: TRBV7-2
J gene: TRBJ2-7
D gene: .
CDR3 protein: CASSLAGLTYEQYF
CDR3 DNA: TGTGCCAGCAGCTTAGCGGGACTCACCTACGAGCAGTACTTC

clone size: many
V gene: TRBV7-9
J gene: TRBJ2-5
D gene: .
CDR3 protein: CASSLGLGAQETQYF
CDR3 DNA: TGTGCCAGCAGCTTAGGTCTAGGAGCACAAGAGACCCAGTACTTC

clone size: few
V gene: TRBV28
J gene: TRBJ2-1
D gene: .
CDR3 protein: CASSFPPGNEQFF
CDR3 DNA: TGTGCCAGCAGTTTTCCTCCCGGGAATGAGCAGTTCTTC

clone size: .
V gene: TRBV20-1
J gene: TRBJ1-1
D gene: TRBD1
CDR3 protein: CIGDRNTEAFF
CDR3 DNA: TGCATCGGGGACAGAAACACTGAAGCTTTCTTT

clone size: .
V gene: TRBV28
J gene: TRBJ2-1
D gene: TRBD1
CDR3 protein: CASSPKLRGPYNEQFF
CDR3 DNA: TGTGCCAGCAGTCCCAAACTCAGGGGGCCCTACAATGAGCAGTTCTTC

clone size: few
V gene: TRBV15
J gene: TRBJ1-5
D gene: TRBD1
CDR3 protein: CATSRDIPDRVNQPQHF
CDR3 DNA: TGTGCCACCAGCAGAGATATCCCCGACAGGGTTAATCAGCCCCAGCATTTT

clone size: .
V gene: TRBV7-6
J gene: TRBJ1-1
D gene: .
CDR3 protein: CASSLLFTNTEAFF
CDR3 DNA: TGTGCCAGCAGCTTGCTATTCACCAACACTGAAGCTTTCTTT

clone size: few
V gene: TRBV7-6
J gene: TRBJ2-1
D gene: .
CDR3 protein: CASSHIEGIISLPFGYNEQFF
CDR3 DNA: TGTGCCAGCAGCCATATCGAGGGGATTATCTCCCTTCCTTTCGGATACAATGAGCAGTTCTTC

clone size: few
V gene: TRBV3-1
J gene: TRBJ2-2
D gene: TRBD2
CDR3 protein: CASSQPLAANTGELFF
CDR3 DNA: TGTGCCAGCAGCCAACCACTAGCGGCAAACACCGGGGAGCTGTTTTTT

clone size: few
V gene: TRBV12-3/TRBV12-4
J gene: TRBJ1-6
D gene: .
CDR3 protein: CASSLLQANSPLHF
CDR3 DNA: TGTGCCAGCAGTTTATTACAGGCTAATTCACCCCTCCACTTT

clone size: few
V gene: TRBV28
J gene: TRBJ1-6
D gene: .
CDR3 protein: CASKDNSPLHF
CDR3 DNA: TGTGCCAGCAAAGATAATTCACCCCTCCACTTT

clone size: few
V gene: TRBV5-1
J gene: TRBJ2-1
D gene: TRBD2
CDR3 protein: CASSLAGEPYNEQFF
CDR3 DNA: TGCGCCAGCAGCCTAGCGGGAGAACCCTACAATGAGCAGTTCTTC

clone size: few
V gene: TRBV9
J gene: TRBJ1-2
D gene: TRBD1
CDR3 protein: CASSVSVRQGPNYGYTF
CDR3 DNA: TGTGCCAGCAGCGTAAGCGTGAGACAGGGGCCGAACTATGGCTACACCTTC

clone size: .
V gene: TRBV14
J gene: TRBJ2-7
D gene: .
CDR3 protein: CASSQDPGRRYF
CDR3 DNA: TGTGCCAGCAGCCAAGATCCAGGCAGGCGGTACTTC